The 7 T cell receptor beta chains given below trace back to one sample, sequenced in a study of Graves' ophthalmopathy and Graves' hyperthyroidism. The TCR beta CDR3 regions underwent amplification from RNA transcripts. First-round RT-PCR used HTBI primers; second-round multiplex PCR followed. Via MiXCR, TCRdb re-called the multiplex PCR reads, giving one row per CDR3 protein. The table lists about 400,000 distinct CDR3 sequences, under 25% of them singletons. The source material was peripheral blood. The source is a woman under 30 with stable Graves' hyperthyroidism.

Only a few counts were recorded for this clonotype. V is TRBV18 and J is TRBJ2-7; possibly TRBD2 for D (6 bases). V was cut by 2 bases and J by 4 bases, with 9 bases left in between. The CDR3 loop spans 13 amino acids. Germline assignment: CDR1 KGHSH and CDR2 LQKENI. The CDR3 loop reads CASSPYSGYEQYF. The CDR3 DNA is TGTGCCAGCTCACCATATAGCGGATACGAGCAGTACTTC.

This clonotype was observed a handful of times. This chain connects TRBV20-1 to TRBJ2-7; 7 nucleotides agree with TRBD2. The trim removed 3 bases at V and 4 bases at J, leaving 9 bases unmatched. This CDR3 has 14 amino acids. CDR1 DFQATT and CDR2 SNEGSKA come from the germline V gene (reference sequence). The CDR3 DNA reads as TGCAGTGCTAGCCAACGGGAGGCGGGGTACGAGCAGTACTTC. Its protein is CSASQREAGYEQYF.

As regards this clonotype: With a much larger clone just one base away, this may be a read error. The chain links TRBV12-3 or TRBV12-4 to TRBJ1-6; D possibly corresponds to TRBD1 (5 bases). This CDR3 is 17 amino acids long. The CDR3 is CASSYGGVGLGDSHLHF. DNA of the CDR3: TGTGCCAGCAGTTATGGTGGAGTAGGACTAGGGGATTCACACCTCCACTTT.

This clonotype was counted ten times or more. This chain joins TRBV5-1 and TRBJ1-5; the D gene is possibly TRBD1 (5 bases). There are 13 residues in the CDR3. Germline CDR1 SGHRS, CDR2 YFSETQ. V gave up 4 bases and J gave up 4 bases, with 9 bases separating them. Here the CDR3 DNA reads TGCGCCAGCAGCCTCAAGGGGAATCAGCCCCAGCATTTT. Translating it yields CASSLKGNQPQHF.

This clonotype was counted ten times or more. This sequence joins TRBV7-8 and TRBJ2-3, with unresolved D. Trimming stripped 5 bases from V and 0 bases from J, with 18 bases between. This CDR3 comprises 17 residues. Germline V CDR1 and CDR2: SGHVS, FQNEAQ. CDR3 residues: CASSPRRFGTSTDTQYF. The CDR3 nucleotides are TGTGCCAGCAGCCCGCGTCGTTTTGGAACTAGCACAGATACGCAGTATTTT.

There are many counts of this clonotype. V and J are TRBV20-1 and TRBJ2-7; TRBD2 agrees at 9 bases. The CDR3 consists of 16 residues. Germline lookup yields CDR1 DFQATT and CDR2 SNEGSKA (reference sequence). Trimming cost V 0 bases and J 4 bases; bases outside gene matches: 10. CDR3 bases: TGCAGTGCTAGAGATCTCTTAGCGGGAGAGAGTTACGAGCAGTACTTC. This encodes CSARDLLAGESYEQYF.

This clonotype was recorded many times. V is TRBV30 and J is TRBJ2-6; no definite D call. Trimming removed 1 base at V and 2 bases at J, with 6 bases between. The CDR3 covers 14 residues. Germline loops: CDR1 GTSNPN, CDR2 SVGIG (reference sequence). This chain's CDR3 is CAWSGGTGANVLTF. CDR3 in DNA: TGTGCCTGGAGTGGTGGGACTGGGGCCAACGTCCTGACTTTC.